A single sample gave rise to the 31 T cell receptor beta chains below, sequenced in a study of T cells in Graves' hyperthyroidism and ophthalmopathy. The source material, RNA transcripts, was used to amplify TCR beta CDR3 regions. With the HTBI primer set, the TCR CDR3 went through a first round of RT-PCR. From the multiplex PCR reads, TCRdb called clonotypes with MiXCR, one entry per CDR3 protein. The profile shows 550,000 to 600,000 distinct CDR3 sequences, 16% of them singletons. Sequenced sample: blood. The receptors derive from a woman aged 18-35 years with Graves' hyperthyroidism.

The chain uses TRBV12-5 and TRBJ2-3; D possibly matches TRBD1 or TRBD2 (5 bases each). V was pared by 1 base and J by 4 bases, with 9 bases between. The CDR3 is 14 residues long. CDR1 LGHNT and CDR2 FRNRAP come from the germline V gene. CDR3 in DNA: TGTGCTAGTGGTTTGGGAAGGGACGCAGATACGCAGTATTTT. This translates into CASGLGRDADTQYF.

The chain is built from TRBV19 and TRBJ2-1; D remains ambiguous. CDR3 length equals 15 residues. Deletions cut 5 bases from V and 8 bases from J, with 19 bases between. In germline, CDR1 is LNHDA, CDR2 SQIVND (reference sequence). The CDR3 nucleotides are TGTGCCAGTAGTGTTCTCTTACGCTCAGAGGATGAGCAGTTCTTC. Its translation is CASSVLLRSEDEQFF.

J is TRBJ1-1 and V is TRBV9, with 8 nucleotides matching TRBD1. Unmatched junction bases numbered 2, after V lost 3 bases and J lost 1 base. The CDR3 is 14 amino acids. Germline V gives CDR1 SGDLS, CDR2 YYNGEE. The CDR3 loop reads CASSAGGRNTEAFF. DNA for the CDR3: TGTGCCAGCAGCGCAGGGGGCCGGAACACTGAAGCTTTCTTT. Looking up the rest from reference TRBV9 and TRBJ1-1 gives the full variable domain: DSGVTQTPKHLITATGQRVTLRCSPRSGDLSVYWYQQSLDQGLQFLIQYYNGEERAKGNILERFSAQQFPDLHSELNLSSLELGDSALYFCASSAGGRNTEAFFGQGTRLTVV.

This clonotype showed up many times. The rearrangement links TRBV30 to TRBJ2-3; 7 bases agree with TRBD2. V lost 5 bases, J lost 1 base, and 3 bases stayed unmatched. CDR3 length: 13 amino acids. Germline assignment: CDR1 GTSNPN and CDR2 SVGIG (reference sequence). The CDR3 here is CAWAGLRTDTQYF. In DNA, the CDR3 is TGTGCCTGGGCGGGACTACGCACAGATACGCAGTATTTT.

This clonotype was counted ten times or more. The CDR3, as DNA: TGTGCCTGGGCCGGAGGGGTACAAAGCTACAATGAGCAGTTCTTC. The encoded protein is CAWAGGVQSYNEQFF. V gene TRBV30 combines with J gene TRBJ2-1, with D tentatively TRBD2 (6 bases). Germline-derived CDR1 and CDR2 are GTSNPN and SVGIG (reference sequence). The CDR3 runs 15 residues. V was shortened by 5 bases and J by 3 bases, with 17 bases between the two germline ends. Looking up the rest from reference TRBV30 and TRBJ2-1 gives the full variable domain: SQTIHQWPATLVQPVGSPLSLECTVEGTSNPNLYWYRQAAGRGLQLLFYSVGIGQISSEVPQNLSASRPQDRQFILSSKKLLLSDSGFYLCAWAGGVQSYNEQFFGPGTRLTVL.

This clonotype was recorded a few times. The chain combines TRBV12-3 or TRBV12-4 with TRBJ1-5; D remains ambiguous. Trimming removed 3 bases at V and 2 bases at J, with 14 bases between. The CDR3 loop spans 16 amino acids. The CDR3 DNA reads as TGTGCCAGCAGTTTTGGGTTTCTTACCCGCAATCAGCCCCAGCATTTT. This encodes CASSFGFLTRNQPQHF.

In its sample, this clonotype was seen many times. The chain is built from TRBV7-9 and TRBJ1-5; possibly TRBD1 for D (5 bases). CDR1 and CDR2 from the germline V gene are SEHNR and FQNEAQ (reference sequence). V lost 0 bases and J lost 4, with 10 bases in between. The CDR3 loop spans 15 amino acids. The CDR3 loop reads CASSLAQGPNQPQHF. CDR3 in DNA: TGTGCCAGCAGCTTAGCGCAGGGCCCGAATCAGCCCCAGCATTTT.

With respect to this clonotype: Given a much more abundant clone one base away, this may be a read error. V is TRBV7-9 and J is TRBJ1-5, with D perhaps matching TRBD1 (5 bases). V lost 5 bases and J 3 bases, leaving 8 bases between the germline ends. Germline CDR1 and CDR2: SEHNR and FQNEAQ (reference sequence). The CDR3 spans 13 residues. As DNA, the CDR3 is TGTGCCAGCAGCCGACAGCACAATCAGCCCCAGCATTTT. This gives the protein CASSRQHNQPQHF. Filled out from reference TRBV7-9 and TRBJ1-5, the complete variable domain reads DTGVSQNPRHKITKRGQNVTFRCDPISEHNRLYWYRQTLGQGPEFLTYFQNEAQLEKSRLLSDRFSAERPKGSFSTLEIQRTEQGDSAMYLCASSRQHNQPQHFGDGTRLSIL.

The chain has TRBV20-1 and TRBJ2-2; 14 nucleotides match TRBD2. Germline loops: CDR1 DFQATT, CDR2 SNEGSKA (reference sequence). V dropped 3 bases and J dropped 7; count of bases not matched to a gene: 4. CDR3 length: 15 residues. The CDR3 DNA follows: TGCAGTGCTAGCGGAGGGACTAGCGGGAGCGGGGAGCTGTTTTTT. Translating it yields CSASGGTSGSGELFF.

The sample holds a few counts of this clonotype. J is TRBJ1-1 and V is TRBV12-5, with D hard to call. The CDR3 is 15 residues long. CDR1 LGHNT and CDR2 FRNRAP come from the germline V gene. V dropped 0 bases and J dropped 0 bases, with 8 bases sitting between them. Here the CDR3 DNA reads TGTGCTAGTGGTTTGGTGGTCGCAGTGAACACTGAAGCTTTCTTT. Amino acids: CASGLVVAVNTEAFF.

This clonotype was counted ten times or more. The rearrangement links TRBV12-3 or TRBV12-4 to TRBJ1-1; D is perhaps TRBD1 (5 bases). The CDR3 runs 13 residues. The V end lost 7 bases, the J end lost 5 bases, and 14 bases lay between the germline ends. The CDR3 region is CASIYGWGTEAFF. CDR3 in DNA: TGTGCCAGCATTTATGGGTGGGGGACTGAAGCTTTCTTT.

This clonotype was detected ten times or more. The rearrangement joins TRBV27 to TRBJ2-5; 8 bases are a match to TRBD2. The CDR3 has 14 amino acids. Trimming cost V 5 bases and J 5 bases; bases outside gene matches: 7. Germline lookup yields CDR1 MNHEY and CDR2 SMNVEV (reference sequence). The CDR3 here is CASSHSAGAETQYF. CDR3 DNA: TGTGCCAGCAGTCACTCAGCGGGAGCGGAGACCCAGTACTTC.

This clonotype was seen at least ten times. The chain's CDR3 is CASSYKNTEAFF. The CDR3 nucleotides read TGTGCCAGCAGTTACAAGAACACTGAAGCTTTCTTT. V and J are TRBV6-5 and TRBJ1-1; D remains unclear. V dropped 2 bases and J dropped 1 base, with 2 bases sitting between them. Germline V gene sequence: CDR1 MNHEY, CDR2 SVGAGI. The CDR3 sequence is 12 residues long.

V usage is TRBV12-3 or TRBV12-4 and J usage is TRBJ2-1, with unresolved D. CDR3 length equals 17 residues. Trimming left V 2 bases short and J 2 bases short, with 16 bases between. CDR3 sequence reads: CASSLSWPPGPYNEQFF. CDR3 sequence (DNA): TGTGCCAGCAGTTTATCGTGGCCGCCCGGGCCCTACAATGAGCAGTTCTTC.

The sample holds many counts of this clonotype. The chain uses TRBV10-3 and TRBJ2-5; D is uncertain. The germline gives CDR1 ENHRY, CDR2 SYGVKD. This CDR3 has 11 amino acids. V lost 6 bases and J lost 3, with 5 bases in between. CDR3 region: CAISEKETQYF. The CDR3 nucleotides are TGTGCCATCAGCGAGAAAGAGACCCAGTACTTC.

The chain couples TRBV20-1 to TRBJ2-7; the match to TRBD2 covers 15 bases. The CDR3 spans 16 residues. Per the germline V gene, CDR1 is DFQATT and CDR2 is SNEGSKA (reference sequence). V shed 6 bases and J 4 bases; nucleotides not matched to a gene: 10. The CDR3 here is CSATPGTSGRLYEQYF. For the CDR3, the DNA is TGCAGTGCGACGCCCGGGACTAGCGGGAGGCTATACGAGCAGTACTTC.

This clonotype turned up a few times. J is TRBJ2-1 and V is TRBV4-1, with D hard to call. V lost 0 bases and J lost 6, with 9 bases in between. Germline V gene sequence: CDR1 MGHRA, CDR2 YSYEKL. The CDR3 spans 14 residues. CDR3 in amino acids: CASSQDFRVNEQFF. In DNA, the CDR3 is TGCGCCAGCAGCCAAGATTTTCGGGTCAATGAGCAGTTCTTC.

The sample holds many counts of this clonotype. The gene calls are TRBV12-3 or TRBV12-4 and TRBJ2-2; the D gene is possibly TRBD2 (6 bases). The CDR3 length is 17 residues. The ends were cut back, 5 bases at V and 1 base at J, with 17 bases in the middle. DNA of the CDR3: TGTGCCAGCAGTGATCAGGGAATAGCGGTGAACACCGGGGAGCTGTTTTTT. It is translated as CASSDQGIAVNTGELFF.

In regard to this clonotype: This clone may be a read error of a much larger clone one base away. CDR3 amino acids: CASSDTYGYTF. In DNA form, the CDR3 reads TGTGCCAGCAGTGACACCTATGGCTACACCTTC. This chain uses TRBV6-1 with TRBJ1-2; no definite D call. This CDR3 comprises 11 residues. V was pared by 3 bases and J by 4 bases, with 3 bases between. Germline V gene sequence: CDR1 MNHNS, CDR2 SASEGT.

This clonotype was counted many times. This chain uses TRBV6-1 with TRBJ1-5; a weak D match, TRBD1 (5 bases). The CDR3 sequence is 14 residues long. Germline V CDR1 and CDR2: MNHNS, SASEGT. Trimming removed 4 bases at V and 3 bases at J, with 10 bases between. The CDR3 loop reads CASSGEGVNQPQHF. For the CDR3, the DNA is TGTGCCAGCAGTGGGGAAGGGGTCAATCAGCCCCAGCATTTT.

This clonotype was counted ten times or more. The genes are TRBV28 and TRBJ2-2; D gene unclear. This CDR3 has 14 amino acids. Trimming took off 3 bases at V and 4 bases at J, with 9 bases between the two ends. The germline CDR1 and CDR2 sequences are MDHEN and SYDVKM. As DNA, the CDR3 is TGTGCCAGCAGTTTTGGAGAGGCCACCGGGGAGCTGTTTTTT. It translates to CASSFGEATGELFF.

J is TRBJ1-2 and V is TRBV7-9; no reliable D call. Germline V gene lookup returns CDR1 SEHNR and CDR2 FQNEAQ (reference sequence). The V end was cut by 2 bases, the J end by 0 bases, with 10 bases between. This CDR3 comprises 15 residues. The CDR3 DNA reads TGTGCCAGCAGCTTAATCCGGAGAGCTAACTATGGCTACACCTTC. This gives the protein CASSLIRRANYGYTF.

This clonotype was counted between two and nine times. This CDR3 reads CASSQRAGDLNYGYTF. The CDR3 bases are TGTGCCAGCAGCCAGAGGGCAGGAGACCTCAACTATGGCTACACCTTC. The rearrangement uses TRBV5-6 and TRBJ1-2; no reliable D call. With 4 bases removed from V and 2 bases from J, the gap between germline ends came to 18 bases. The length of the CDR3 is 16 residues. Germline V CDR1 and CDR2: SGHDT, YYEEEE.

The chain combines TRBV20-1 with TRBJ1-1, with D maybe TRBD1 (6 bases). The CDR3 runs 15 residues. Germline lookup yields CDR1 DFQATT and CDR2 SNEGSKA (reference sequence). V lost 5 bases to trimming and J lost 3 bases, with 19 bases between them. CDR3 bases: TGCAGTGCTTTGAACGGGGGAAGGGGGGACACTGAAGCTTTCTTT. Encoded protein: CSALNGGRGDTEAFF.

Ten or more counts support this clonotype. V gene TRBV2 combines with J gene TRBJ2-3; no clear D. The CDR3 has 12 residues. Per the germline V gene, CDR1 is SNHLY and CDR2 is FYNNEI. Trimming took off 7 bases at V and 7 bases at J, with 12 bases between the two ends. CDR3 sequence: CASTLESNTQYF. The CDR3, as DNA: TGTGCCAGCACCCTAGAGTCGAATACGCAGTATTTT.

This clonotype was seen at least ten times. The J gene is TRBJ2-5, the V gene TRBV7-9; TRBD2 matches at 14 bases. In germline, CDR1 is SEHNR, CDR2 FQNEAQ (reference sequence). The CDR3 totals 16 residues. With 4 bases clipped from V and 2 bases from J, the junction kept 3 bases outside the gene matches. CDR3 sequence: CASSSRTSGGQETQYF. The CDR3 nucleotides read TGTGCCAGCAGCTCACGGACTAGCGGGGGGCAAGAGACCCAGTACTTC.

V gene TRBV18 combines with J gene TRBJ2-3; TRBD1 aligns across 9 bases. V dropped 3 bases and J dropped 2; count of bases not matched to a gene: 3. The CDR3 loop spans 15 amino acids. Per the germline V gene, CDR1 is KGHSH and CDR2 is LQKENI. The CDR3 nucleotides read TGTGCCAGCTCACCGCGACAGGGGGACACAGATACGCAGTATTTT. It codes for CASSPRQGDTDTQYF.

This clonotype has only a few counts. As DNA, the CDR3 is TGTGCCAGCAGCTTTGGGACTTCACCCCTCAATGAGCAGTTCTTC. Translated, it gives CASSFGTSPLNEQFF. This chain uses TRBV7-6 with TRBJ2-1; perhaps TRBD2 as D (6 bases). CDR1 is SGHVS and CDR2 is FNYEAQ in the germline V gene. Trimming removed 3 bases at V and 6 bases at J, with 15 bases between. The CDR3 is 15 residues long.

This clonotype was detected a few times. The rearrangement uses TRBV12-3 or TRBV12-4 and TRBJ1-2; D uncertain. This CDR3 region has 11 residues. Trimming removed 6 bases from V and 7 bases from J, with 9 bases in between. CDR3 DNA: TGTGCCAGCAGGCAGGAGGGTGGCTACACCTTC. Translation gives CASRQEGGYTF.

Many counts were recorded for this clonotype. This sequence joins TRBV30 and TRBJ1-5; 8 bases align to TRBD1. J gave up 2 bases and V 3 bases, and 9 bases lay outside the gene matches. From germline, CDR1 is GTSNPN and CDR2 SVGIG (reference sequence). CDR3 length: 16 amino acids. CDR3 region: CAWSGTGGWGNQPQHF. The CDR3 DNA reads TGTGCCTGGAGCGGTACAGGGGGGTGGGGCAATCAGCCCCAGCATTTT.

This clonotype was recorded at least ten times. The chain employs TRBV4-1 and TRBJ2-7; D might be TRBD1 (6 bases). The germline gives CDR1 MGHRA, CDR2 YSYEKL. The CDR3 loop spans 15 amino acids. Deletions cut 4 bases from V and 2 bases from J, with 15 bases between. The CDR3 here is CASSPGFTGPYEQYF. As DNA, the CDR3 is TGCGCCAGCAGCCCGGGATTTACAGGGCCCTACGAGCAGTACTTC.